The clone carrying this T cell receptor (beta chain) was counted once. The antigen is not known. The sample comes from a study of cytomegalovirus exposure and HLA in healthy donors. Study-level results: Sequencing likely generated an artifact that appeared as a cluster of highly shared sequence variants. A later analysis reportedly identified an Asian-associated ancestry cluster as carrying fewer N-insertions than the roughly 600-donor mean. Later work showed greater clonal expansion in HLA-associated TCR beta chains than in equally common others.

Germline V CDR1 and CDR2: SNHLY, FYNNEI. J gave up 7 bases and V 6 bases, and 8 bases lay outside the gene matches. CDR3 size: 15 residues. The PCR had 60 Vbeta and 13 Jbeta primers. Data came from immunoSEQ multiplex PCR; TCRdb stores just in-frame clones and leaves some out. Seen here are 85,000 to 90,000 clones, around 76% observed once, and the top ten hold about 9.4%. This chain connects TRBV2 to TRBJ1-4; 10 positions match TRBD1. The sequenced sample was PBMCs. The sequence was collected from a man aged 30-40 years in good health and CMV-seropositive. The CDR3 spells CASSSTGGALEKLFF. The CDR3 region has the DNA TGTGCCAGCAGCTCGACAGGGGGCGCGCTTGAAAAACTGTTTTTT.